This TCR beta chain was retrieved from a study of Graves' ophthalmopathy and Graves' hyperthyroidism. V was pared by 2 bases and J by 1 base, with 9 bases between. The CDR3 is made up of 14 amino acids. RNA transcripts served as template for amplifying TCR beta CDR3 sequences. First-round RT-PCR relied on HTBI primers, and a second-round multiplex PCR came next. TCRdb ran MiXCR on the multiplex PCR reads and lists one entry per CDR3 protein. Found here are approximately 160,000 distinct CDR3 sequences, less than 45% of them singletons; the top ten hold around 5.8%. Each donor who had ophthalmopathy showed moderate-to-severe activity, a CAS of ≥3, a NOSPECS of ≥4, and a duration under 3 months.

This sequence joins TRBV12-3 or TRBV12-4 and TRBJ2-7; no clear D gene. This clonotype was obtained from a woman in her 40s with Graves' ophthalmopathy. Sequencing input: peripheral blood. CDR3 DNA: TGTGCCAGCAGTTTAATTCCTAGATCCTACGAGCAGTACTTC. Residues: CASSLIPRSYEQYF.